This T cell receptor beta chain was captured in a study of blood T cell repertoires in COVID-19. Study as a whole: Researchers got acute and convalescent COVID-19 samples from the United States, Italy and Spain. From T cells, B-cell-depleted T cells, or PBMCs came the material, which was cDNA or gDNA.

In the case of this clone: This sample also contains other DNA sequences that code for the same CDR3.

Original processing notes: From reference gene primer amplification, estimates of nucleated cell counts were derived. Assay used: immunoSEQ multiplex PCR; TCRdb lists only in-frame clones, some missing. Clone size and the V and J calls come from that table; the DNA yielded D and trimming. The repertoire includes around 260,000 clones, more than 70% of them detected once, and approximately 2.3% sits in the top ten. Germline V gene sequence: CDR1 LNHDA, CDR2 SQIVND (reference sequence). The CDR3 covers 13 residues. The V and J ends lost 4 bases and 3 bases, in that order; junction bases with no gene match: 1.

The rearrangement links TRBV19 to TRBJ2-5; TRBD2 aligns across 8 bases. The clonotype was recovered from a woman between 50 and 59 years old with acute or convalescent COVID-19. Sequencing was performed on peripheral blood. The CDR3 nucleotides are TGTGCCAGTAGTACGGGACTAGAAGAGACCCAGTACTTC. It encodes CASSTGLEETQYF.